These T cell receptor beta chains were read from a single sample in a study of T cells after posttransplantation cyclophosphamide. Measured with immunoSEQ multiplex PCR; TCRdb has only the in-frame clones, and not every one. The sample was found to contain over 30,000 clones, and every one recurs. The specimen was PBMCs. The receptors were sampled from a girl between 5 and 17 years old in good health, CMV-negative, and a related stem cell transplant donor. The CDR3 runs from the conserved cysteine through the conserved F or W. Each record gives: V gene, D gene, CDR3 protein. A D gene is named only where the DNA matches it firmly.

v_gene: TRBV28; d_gene: .; CDR3aa: CASRRRNLYSNQPQHF
v_gene: TRBV7-9; d_gene: .; CDR3aa: CAPCQVYVPYEQYF
v_gene: TRBV6-1; d_gene: TRBD2; CDR3aa: CASSDLPSGGDEYF
v_gene: TRBV4-1; d_gene: .; CDR3aa: CASRDGRKKTGGYTF
v_gene: TRBV9; d_gene: .; CDR3aa: CASSSSLNYGYTF
v_gene: TRBV19; d_gene: TRBD1; CDR3aa: CASNRGQGQPQHF
v_gene: TRBV7-6; d_gene: TRBD2; CDR3aa: CASSPHLAGGENIQYF
v_gene: TRBV30; d_gene: .; CDR3aa: CAWSVPGSNEQFF
v_gene: TRBV5-1; d_gene: TRBD2; CDR3aa: CASSRGLAGSETQYF
v_gene: TRBV6-4; d_gene: TRBD1; CDR3aa: CASSVAGGAGDTQYF
v_gene: TRBV6-1; d_gene: TRBD1; CDR3aa: CASSHGGQSYNEQFF
v_gene: TRBV5-1; d_gene: .; CDR3aa: CASSPREGNTEAFF
v_gene: TRBV7-2; d_gene: .; CDR3aa: CASSLAAYREETQYF
v_gene: TRBV11-1; d_gene: .; CDR3aa: CASSSRGGVVLGTEAFF
v_gene: TRBV27; d_gene: TRBD1; CDR3aa: CASSPGQAREQYF
v_gene: TRBV6-5; d_gene: TRBD2; CDR3aa: CASSYSLRGGDEQYF
v_gene: TRBV18; d_gene: TRBD1; CDR3aa: CASSPDRAYGYTF
v_gene: TRBV19; d_gene: .; CDR3aa: CASSIGGTPYEQYF
v_gene: TRBV19; d_gene: TRBD1; CDR3aa: CASSVPGQGLGAFF
v_gene: TRBV5-1; d_gene: TRBD1; CDR3aa: CASSSRDRDYIGGNTIYF
v_gene: TRBV5-1; d_gene: .; CDR3aa: CASSRQQGGAEAFF
v_gene: TRBV18; d_gene: .; CDR3aa: CASSPSPAGGTYEQYF
v_gene: TRBV2; d_gene: .; CDR3aa: CASSDSTGYGYTF
v_gene: TRBV5-1; d_gene: .; CDR3aa: CASSLVPRSVSTDTQYF
v_gene: TRBV7-2; d_gene: .; CDR3aa: CASSSTWGRGPLLYGYTF
v_gene: TRBV15; d_gene: TRBD1; CDR3aa: CATPEGDRGSPEAFF
v_gene: TRBV18; d_gene: .; CDR3aa: CASSLNRASNQPQHF
v_gene: TRBV7-9; d_gene: .; CDR3aa: CASSEARSFFYREQFF
v_gene: TRBV10-3; d_gene: TRBD2; CDR3aa: CAITGTSDGEQYF
v_gene: TRBV5-6; d_gene: .; CDR3aa: CASAGWSQKQLYGYTF
v_gene: TRBV5-4; d_gene: TRBD1; CDR3aa: CASSPAPRQGALNEQFF
v_gene: TRBV5-1; d_gene: TRBD1; CDR3aa: CASSPGQGYGYTF
v_gene: TRBV19; d_gene: .; CDR3aa: CASSQGSNEQFF
v_gene: TRBV12-5; d_gene: TRBD1; CDR3aa: CASGLGPGTGTGYTF
v_gene: TRBV10-2; d_gene: .; CDR3aa: CASSEFRRQGDTQYF
v_gene: TRBV9; d_gene: .; CDR3aa: CASSVEGGTRFF
v_gene: TRBV9; d_gene: TRBD1; CDR3aa: CASSKGQDFSYEQYF
v_gene: TRBV18; d_gene: .; CDR3aa: CASSPDQGGIDYGYTF
v_gene: TRBV15; d_gene: .; CDR3aa: CATSRGRLSQYF
v_gene: TRBV5-4; d_gene: TRBD2; CDR3aa: CASSLFSSGGIDTQYF
v_gene: TRBV7-9; d_gene: .; CDR3aa: CASSPPGQGWFNTEAFF
v_gene: TRBV7-9; d_gene: .; CDR3aa: CASSWSLSEQYF
v_gene: TRBV9; d_gene: TRBD2; CDR3aa: CASSVASGGYNEQFF
v_gene: TRBV29-1; d_gene: .; CDR3aa: CSVSTGLDPNTGELFF
v_gene: TRBV5-4; d_gene: TRBD1; CDR3aa: CASSSERDRYYGYTF
v_gene: TRBV27; d_gene: .; CDR3aa: CASSSLSTDTQYF
v_gene: TRBV7-9; d_gene: .; CDR3aa: CASSLDAGRGYTF
v_gene: TRBV28; d_gene: .; CDR3aa: CASSLLAGPGNTIYF
v_gene: TRBV6-6; d_gene: .; CDR3aa: CASSTRRGSYEQYF
v_gene: TRBV11-2; d_gene: TRBD1; CDR3aa: CASSLLGQGNEKLFF
v_gene: TRBV6-6; d_gene: .; CDR3aa: CASMAENTEAFF
v_gene: TRBV4-2; d_gene: TRBD2; CDR3aa: CASSQERGGPDTQYF